These 20 T cell receptor beta chains originate from one sample sequenced in a study of T cells in Graves' hyperthyroidism and ophthalmopathy (dated by TCRdb to the late 2010s). Library preparation used multiplex PCR. Sequencing was performed on an Illumina HiSeq 2000. Amplification of TCR beta CDR3 regions was carried out from RNA transcripts. The TCR CDR3 was subjected to a first round of RT-PCR using the HTBI primer set and the Qiagen OneStep RT-PCR kit. TCRdb reprocessing: public reads trimmed at Q25 with fastp, clones called with MiXCR, in-frame beta chains kept. All rows with the same CDR3 protein become a single entry with the most common DNA and genes. Here the sample has 300,000 to 350,000 distinct CDR3 sequences; approximately 13% occur a single time. The top ten hold just under 25% of the sample. Sequenced material: blood. These receptors were obtained from a woman in her 30s with Graves' hyperthyroidism.

This clonotype was recorded once. A much larger clone differs by one base, so this may be a read error. The chain carries TRBV7-8 and TRBJ1-4, with unresolved D. The CDR3 length is 19 residues. CDR1 and CDR2 (germline): SGHVS, FQNEAQ. The CDR3 protein is CASSLLVPSVLGEDEKLVF. The CDR3 nucleotides read TGTGCCAGCAGCTTATTAGTGCCGTCGGTGTTGGGCGAGGATGAAAAACTGGTTTTT.

The CDR3 protein is CASSYSIGDTDTGELFF. CDR3 coding DNA: TGTGCCAGCAGTTACTCGATAGGGGACACCGACACCGGGGAGCTGTTTTTT. V usage is TRBV6-5 and J usage is TRBJ2-2; weak D call: TRBD1 (6 bases). Germline CDR1 reads MNHEY; CDR2 reads SVGAGI. The germline V and J ends were trimmed by 0 bases and 3 bases, with 14 bases remaining between them. The CDR3 is 17 amino acids.

This clonotype has more than one count but fewer than ten. The chain is built from TRBV5-8 and TRBJ2-7; 7 bases are a match to TRBD1. Germline values: CDR1 SGHTS, CDR2 YDEGEE. V shed 4 bases, J shed 2 bases, and the junction held 12 bases outside the gene matches. The CDR3 runs 16 residues. The CDR3 nucleotides read TGTGCCAGCAGCGGGGACAGCAGGATCTCAGCCTACGAGCAGTACTTC. Translation gives CASSGDSRISAYEQYF.

This clonotype was seen at least ten times. V and J are TRBV12-5 and TRBJ2-1; 9 bases are shared with TRBD1. This CDR3 has 16 amino acids. V lost 7 bases and J lost 9; bases outside the gene matches: 16. Germline values: CDR1 LGHNT, CDR2 FRNRAP. DNA for the CDR3: TGTGCTAGTGCCAACGATTTCGGGACAGGGACAGTTGAGCAGTTCTTC. Translating it yields CASANDFGTGTVEQFF.

The V gene is TRBV2, the J gene TRBJ2-3; D call uncertain. V was clipped by 6 bases and J by 6 bases, with 7 bases between them. Per germline, CDR1 SNHLY and CDR2 FYNNEI. The CDR3 contains 11 residues. CDR3 nucleotide sequence: TGTGCCAGCAGAAATTGGGATACGCAGTATTTT. This translates into CASRNWDTQYF.

This clonotype came up once. This chain joins TRBV20-1 and TRBJ2-7; 8 positions match TRBD1. The V gene's germline CDR1 is DFQATT and CDR2 SNEGSKA (reference sequence). The CDR3 is 13 residues long. The CDR3 coding sequence is TGCAGCCTGACAGGGGAACTTAACTACGAGCAGTACTTC. Its protein is CSLTGELNYEQYF.

This clonotype was seen ten or more times. The chain's CDR3 is CASSPRVAGELFF. The CDR3 bases are TGTGCCAGCAGTCCCAGGGTGGCCGGGGAGCTGTTTTTT. The chain has TRBV27 and TRBJ2-2; TRBD1 is a possible D gene (5 bases). The CDR3 has 13 residues. The V end was cut by 5 bases, the J end by 6 bases, with 10 bases between. Per the germline V gene, CDR1 is MNHEY and CDR2 is SMNVEV (reference sequence).

This clonotype was recorded many times. The chain is built from TRBV20-1 and TRBJ2-5, with D unclear. The V gene's germline CDR1 is DFQATT and CDR2 SNEGSKA (reference sequence). The CDR3 runs 14 residues. V was pared by 0 bases and J by 6 bases, with 14 bases between. The CDR3 here is CSARDQENGKTQYF. The CDR3 nucleotides are TGCAGTGCTAGAGATCAAGAGAACGGCAAGACCCAGTACTTC.

This clonotype was counted a few times. This chain uses TRBV10-3 with TRBJ1-6; 7 bases match TRBD1. From germline, CDR1 is ENHRY and CDR2 SYGVKD. The CDR3 is 14 residues long. Trimming cost V 7 bases and J 5 bases; bases outside gene matches: 5. CDR3 coding DNA: TGTGCCATCAAAGGACAGGAGGATAATTCACCCCTCCACTTT. Amino acids: CAIKGQEDNSPLHF.

This rearrangement joins TRBV5-4 to TRBJ2-5, with D possibly matching TRBD2 (7 bases). V shed 7 bases and J shed 5 bases, with 9 bases lying between them. The CDR3 contains 11 residues. The germline gives CDR1 SGHNT, CDR2 YYREEE (reference sequence). CDR3 sequence (DNA): TGTGCCAGCGAGGGGGGGGAGACCCAGTACTTC. Residues: CASEGGETQYF.

This clonotype was recorded many times. This chain connects TRBV24-1 to TRBJ2-7; 7 nucleotides match TRBD1. V lost 3 bases, J lost 3 bases, and 7 bases stayed unmatched. The CDR3 spans 15 residues. CDR1 and CDR2 (germline): KGHDR, SFDVKD. The CDR3 sequence is CATSDRTGRYYEQYF. In DNA, the CDR3 is TGTGCCACCAGTGATCGGACAGGACGTTACTACGAGCAGTACTTC.

This clonotype was observed a few times. J is TRBJ2-3 and V is TRBV7-2; D remains ambiguous. The CDR3 is 14 amino acids. The V end was cut by 1 base, the J end by 5 bases, with 10 bases between. Germline CDR1 and CDR2: SGHTA and FQGNSA. CDR3 in amino acids: CASSLEVAVDTQYF. The CDR3 DNA reads TGTGCCAGCAGCTTAGAAGTGGCGGTAGATACGCAGTATTTT.

The genes are TRBV30 and TRBJ2-1; D gene unclear. In germline, CDR1 is GTSNPN, CDR2 SVGIG (reference sequence). The CDR3 is made up of 11 amino acids. The V and J ends lost 0 bases and 9 bases respectively, with 6 bases between them. The CDR3 DNA reads TGTGCCTGGAGTGTTCGTTTTGAGCAGTTCTTC. It translates to CAWSVRFEQFF.

The table lists this clonotype with a few counts. The rearrangement joins TRBV20-1 to TRBJ2-1, with D unclear. Germline lookup yields CDR1 DFQATT and CDR2 SNEGSKA (reference sequence). Trimming stripped 1 base from V and 7 bases from J, with 5 bases between. The CDR3 spans 11 residues. CDR3 sequence (DNA): TGCAGTGCTAGAGGGCTTAATGAGCAGTTCTTC. Translation: CSARGLNEQFF.

This clonotype was observed many times. This chain connects TRBV2 to TRBJ2-1, with TRBD2 identical over 7 bases. Looked up from germline, CDR1 is SNHLY and CDR2 is FYNNEI. V dropped 6 bases and J dropped 12; count of bases not matched to a gene: 11. The CDR3 covers 13 residues. CDR3 in DNA: TGTGCCAGCAGAGGACTAGTGGGGGATAGGCAGTTCTTC. It is translated as CASRGLVGDRQFF.

In this sample, this clonotype turned up many times. The chain recombines TRBV20-1 with TRBJ2-5; 8 nucleotides line up with TRBD2. The CDR3 is 15 residues long. The junction had 10 bases not matched to a gene; V was cut back by 2 bases and J by 5 bases. CDR1 and CDR2 (germline): DFQATT, SNEGSKA (reference sequence). The CDR3: CSARNAGLAAETQYF. The CDR3 bases are TGCAGTGCTAGAAACGCCGGACTAGCCGCGGAGACCCAGTACTTC.

Note on this clonotype: Germline is not matched at one junction end, which may reflect a read error. This sequence joins TRBV2 and TRBJ1-5, with D hard to call. The CDR3 is 15 amino acids. Per germline, CDR1 SNHLY and CDR2 FYNNEI. The CDR3 sequence: CASSVQIYSDQPQHF. The CDR3 DNA reads as TGTGCCAGCAGTGTACAGATATATAGCGATCAGCCCCAGCATTTT. The full variable domain, with the rest looked up from reference TRBV2 and TRBJ1-5, is EPEVTQTPSHQVTQMGQEVILRCVPISNHLYFYWYRQILGQKVEFLVSFYNNEISEKSEIFDDQFSVERPDGSNFTLKIRSTKLEDSAMYFCASSVQIYSDQPQHFGDGTRLSIL.

This clonotype came up many times. The rearrangement joins TRBV6-1 to TRBJ2-7, with D maybe TRBD1 (6 bases). V lost 6 bases, J lost 4 bases, and 13 bases lay in between. This CDR3 has 13 amino acids. The germline V gene encodes CDR1 MNHNS and CDR2 SASEGT. The CDR3 coding sequence is TGTGCCAGCAGCCTCGAACAGGGATACGAGCAGTACTTC. This gives the protein CASSLEQGYEQYF.

This clonotype was picked up many times. The chain uses TRBV20-1 and TRBJ1-1; D not resolved. V was shortened by 0 bases and J by 1 base, with 12 bases between the two germline ends. The germline V gene encodes CDR1 DFQATT and CDR2 SNEGSKA (reference sequence). This CDR3 has 15 residues. CDR3 DNA sequence: TGCAGTGCTAGAGACGAACAGTTTCCGAACACTGAAGCTTTCTTT. Its protein product is CSARDEQFPNTEAFF.

The CDR3 region has the DNA TGTGCCACCTCTCCTTCACAGGGGATGTCGGCCGGGGAGCTGTTTTTT. Its translation is CATSPSQGMSAGELFF. The gene calls are TRBV15 and TRBJ2-2; 7 nucleotides align to TRBD1. The CDR3 length is 16 residues. V shed 8 bases, J shed 6 bases, and the junction held 15 bases outside the gene matches. The germline CDR1 and CDR2 sequences are LNHNV and YYDKDF (reference sequence).